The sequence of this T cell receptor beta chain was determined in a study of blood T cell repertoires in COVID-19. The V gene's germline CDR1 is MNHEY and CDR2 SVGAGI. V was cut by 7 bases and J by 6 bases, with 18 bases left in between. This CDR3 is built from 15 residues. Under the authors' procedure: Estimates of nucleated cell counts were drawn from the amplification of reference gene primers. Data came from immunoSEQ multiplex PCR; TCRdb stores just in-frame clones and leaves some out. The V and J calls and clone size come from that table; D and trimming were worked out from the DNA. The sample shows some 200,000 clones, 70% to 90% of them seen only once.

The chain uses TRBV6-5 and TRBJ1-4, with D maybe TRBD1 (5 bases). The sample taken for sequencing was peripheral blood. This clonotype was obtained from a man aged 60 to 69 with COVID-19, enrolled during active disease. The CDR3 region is CASNRAGTYDEKLFF. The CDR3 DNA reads TGTGCCAGCAATAGAGCCGGGACTTATGATGAAAAACTGTTTTTT.